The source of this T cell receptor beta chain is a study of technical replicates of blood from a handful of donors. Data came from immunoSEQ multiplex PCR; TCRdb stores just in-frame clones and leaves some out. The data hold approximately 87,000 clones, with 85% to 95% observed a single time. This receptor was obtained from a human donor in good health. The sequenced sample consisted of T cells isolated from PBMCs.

The chain's CDR3 is CASSQDQGPRETQYF. CDR3 coding DNA: TGTGCCAGCAGCCAAGACCAGGGCCCTAGGGAGACCCAGTACTTC. This chain connects TRBV4-2 to TRBJ2-5, with a tentative D call TRBD1 (5 bases). Germline assignment: CDR1 LGHNA and CDR2 YNFKEQ. V lost 0 bases, J lost 5 bases, and 13 bases lay in between. The CDR3 runs to 15 residues.